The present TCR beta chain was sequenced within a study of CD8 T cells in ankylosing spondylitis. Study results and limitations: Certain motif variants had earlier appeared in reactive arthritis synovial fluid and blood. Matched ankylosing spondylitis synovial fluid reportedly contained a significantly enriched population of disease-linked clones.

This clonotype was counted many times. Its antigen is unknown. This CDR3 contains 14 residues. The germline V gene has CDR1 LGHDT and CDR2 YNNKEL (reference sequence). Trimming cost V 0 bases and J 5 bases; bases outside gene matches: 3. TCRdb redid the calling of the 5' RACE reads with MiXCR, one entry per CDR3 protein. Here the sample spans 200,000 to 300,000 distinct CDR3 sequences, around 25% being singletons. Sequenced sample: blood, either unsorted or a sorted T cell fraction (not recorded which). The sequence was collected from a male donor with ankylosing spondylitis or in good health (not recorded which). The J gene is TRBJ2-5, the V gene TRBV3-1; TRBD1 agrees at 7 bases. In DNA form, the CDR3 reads TGTGCCAGCAGCCAAGAAGGGGGCCGGGAGACCCAGTACTTC. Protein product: CASSQEGGRETQYF.